This T cell receptor (beta chain) derives from a study of vaccination and CD4 T cells after COVID-19. The wider study: SARS-CoV-2 PCR on nasal swabs had been positive for the convalescent patients; some 10 were mild and one was severe.

The treatment: approximately 9-day PBMC culture with coronavirus spike peptide pools or control peptides (ViraFEST assay). Researchers reported culturing approximately 2 million PBMCs per well with approximately 9.3 IU/ml IL-2 and roughly 9.1 ug/ml peptide pools. Cultured CD4+ T cell DNA underwent sequencing with the Oncomine TCR Beta short-read assay. TCRdb passed the PCR reads through MiXCR, listing each CDR3 protein once. The table includes more than 12,000 distinct CDR3 sequences, about 30% detected once. Concerning this clonotype itself: Its antigen is unknown.

V lost 3 bases and J 5 bases, leaving 13 bases between the germline ends. This CDR3 is built from 15 residues. The germline V gene encodes CDR1 SNHLY and CDR2 FYNNEI. The sequence came from a human donor with COVID-19. This chain joins TRBV2 and TRBJ2-2; D unclear. The material sequenced was cultured CD4+ T cells from blood. In DNA, the CDR3 is TGTGCCAGCAGTGAGACCCGGACGACAACCGGGGAGCTGTTTTTT. Translation: CASSETRTTTGELFF. The whole variable domain, remainder taken from reference TRBV2 and TRBJ2-2, is EPEVTQTPSHQVTQMGQEVILRCVPISNHLYFYWYRQILGQKVEFLVSFYNNEISEKSEIFDDQFSVERPDGSNFTLKIRSTKLEDSAMYFCASSETRTTTGELFFGEGSRLTVL.